This record looks at one T cell receptor (beta chain) sequence and its context. What this receptor recognizes is not known. No base quality information exists; no much larger clone differs at one position. This record belongs to a study of blood T cell repertoires in COVID-19 (dated by TCRdb to the early 2020s). General notes on the study: Samples covering the acute and convalescent phases of COVID-19 were provided by collaborators in the United States, Italy and Spain. The repertoires were made available in a free public database intended to serve as a resource for research on the immune response to SARS-CoV-2. The material from the prospective study consisted of cDNA or gDNA derived from T cells, B-cell-depleted T cells, or PBMCs. The samples were drawn from two sources: the first 160 participants of the ongoing ImmuneRACE study, and 1,000 to 1,500 subjects contributed by 6 global collaborators. Nearly every sample came with metadata listing a de-identified subject ID, COVID-19 status, age in years and sex. Where available, HLA class I and class II types were taken from metadata supplied by the sample provider and were not determined by assay-based typing. Deeply sampled blood TCRbeta repertoires from subjects exposed to, actively infected with, or recovered from COVID-19 were included in the dataset.

Each collaborating institution followed its own protocols to collect whole blood in K2EDTA tubes. For TCRbeta analysis, collaborators shipped samples as frozen whole blood, isolated PBMCs, or DNA extracted from either of those sample types. Beyond this particular receptor, the publication reports: The quantity of clinical and demographic metadata differed by source and by participant and was supplied without curation.

TCRbeta CDR3 regions were amplified from genomic DNA using the immunoSEQ Assay, a bias-controlled multiplex PCR. For the original study's pipeline: Within the assay, amplification of reference gene primers was used to estimate how many nucleated cells each sample contained. To quantify the absolute abundance of each unique TCRbeta CDR3 rearrangement, sequence reads were collapsed and filtered. For each sample, productive Simpson clonality was calculated as the square root of Simpson's diversity index across productive rearrangements. TCRdb took over this immuneACCESS table, retaining in-frame rearrangements with V and J assigned. Such tables are incomplete; in checked studies, under half of the missing clones stem from an unresolved V gene, and the remainder is unexplained. The V and J calls and the clone size are those of that table, but D and trimming were determined from the DNA. This sample comprises 25,000 or so clones, 85% to 95% of them detected only once. The ten most abundant clones make up under 4.5% of the sample.

CDR1 and CDR2 are drawn from the germline V gene: SGHTA, FQGNSA. From V the trimming removes 3 bases and from J it removes 4 bases, while the gene matches leave 3 bases of the junction unaccounted for. From the cysteine up to the phenylalanine, the CDR3 has a length of 14 residues. The entry retains the CDR3 DNA only, 42 bases that are in frame from base 1. The sequence joins TRBV7-2 to TRBJ1-1, with 9 junctional bases fitting TRBD1. This clonotype originated in a woman between 45 and 60 years old with active COVID-19. Material: peripheral blood. CDR3 region: CASSFTGGVTEAFF. The DNA sequence is as follows: TGTGCCAGCAGCTTTACAGGGGGCGTCACTGAAGCTTTCTTT.